Listed here are 16 T cell receptor beta chains from one sample, sequenced in a study of shared clonotypes between healthy human individuals. The data were produced by immunoSEQ multiplex PCR, yet TCRdb's version contains in-frame clones alone and is incomplete. The table records around 1.6 million clones, about 98% of them present only once. Sequencing was performed on naive CD4+ T cells sorted from blood. Subset here: CD45RA+ positively selected. Source of these receptors: a man younger than 40 in good health.

This chain connects TRBV6-1 to TRBJ2-2, with D hard to call. The V end lost 2 bases, the J end lost 0 bases, and 10 bases lay between the germline ends. The CDR3 extends over 16 amino acids. Per germline, CDR1 MNHNS and CDR2 SASEGT. As DNA, the CDR3 is TGTGCCAGCAGTGAAAAGGGTGGCCCGAACACCGGGGAGCTGTTTTTT. Amino acids: CASSEKGGPNTGELFF.

Regarding this clone: Different DNA sequences within this sample yield the same CDR3. This chain connects TRBV5-1 to TRBJ2-2, with TRBD2 matching over 11 bases. This CDR3 is built from 16 residues. Trimming took 0 bases from V and 4 from J; bases not matched to a gene: 2. CDR1 SGHRS and CDR2 YFSETQ come from the germline V gene. CDR3 DNA: TGCGCCAGCAGCTTGGTAGCGGGAGGGCCCACCGGGGAGCTGTTTTTT. This encodes CASSLVAGGPTGELFF.

This chain connects TRBV11-3 to TRBJ2-6, with 9 nucleotides matching TRBD1. V lost 0 bases and J lost 0; bases outside the gene matches: 9. This CDR3 is 20 amino acids long. The V gene's germline CDR1 is SGHNT and CDR2 YENEEA. The CDR3 reads CASSLEVPGQGSSGANVLTF. Here the CDR3 DNA reads TGTGCCAGCAGCTTAGAGGTCCCGGGACAGGGTAGCTCTGGGGCCAACGTCCTGACTTTC.

The chain combines TRBV5-1 with TRBJ2-2, with 11 bases identical to TRBD2. CDR3 length equals 19 residues. The germline gives CDR1 SGHRS, CDR2 YFSETQ. With V trimmed by 4 bases and J by 3 bases, 14 bases remained unmatched. In nucleotides, the CDR3 is TGCGCCAGCAGCCCCGTGGGACTTCGGGGACTAGCGGACACCGGGGAGCTGTTTTTT. It codes for CASSPVGLRGLADTGELFF.

The chain uses TRBV28 and TRBJ2-1; 10 bases line up with TRBD2. This CDR3 is built from 16 residues. The germline gives CDR1 MDHEN, CDR2 SYDVKM. V lost 11 bases and J lost 5; bases outside the gene matches: 15. For the CDR3, the DNA is TGTGCCGTGATCGGGACTAGCGCTCTGAGCGACAATGAGCAGTTCTTC. Its protein product is CAVIGTSALSDNEQFF.

This chain uses TRBV2 with TRBJ1-1, with 7 nucleotides matching TRBD1. The germline V gene has CDR1 SNHLY and CDR2 FYNNEI. The CDR3 is made up of 14 amino acids. The V and J ends lost 7 bases and 8 bases, in that order; junction bases with no gene match: 13. The CDR3 is CASTTIDREVEAFF. In DNA, the CDR3 is TGTGCCAGCACAACCATAGACAGGGAGGTCGAAGCTTTCTTT.

V gene TRBV6-1 combines with J gene TRBJ2-7, with D perhaps assigned TRBD1 or TRBD2 (5 bases each). V was pared by 2 bases and J by 3 bases, with 8 bases between. The CDR3 runs 13 residues. Germline CDR1 is MNHNS and CDR2 is SASEGT. This chain's CDR3 is CASSELGVYEQYF. In DNA form, the CDR3 reads TGTGCCAGCAGTGAATTGGGGGTCTACGAGCAGTACTTC.

This clone was observed once. The J gene is TRBJ2-1, the V gene TRBV14; 7 bases line up with TRBD2. Trimming took 1 base from V and 4 from J; bases not matched to a gene: 7. This CDR3 has 16 amino acids. CDR1 SGHDN and CDR2 FVKESK come from the germline V gene. The CDR3 reads CASSQVERERYNEQFF. The DNA of the CDR3 is TGTGCCAGCAGCCAAGTTGAGCGGGAACGGTACAATGAGCAGTTCTTC. The full variable domain, with the rest looked up from reference TRBV14 and TRBJ2-1, is EAGVTQFPSHSVIEKGQTVTLRCDPISGHDNLYWYRRVMGKEIKFLLHFVKESKQDESGMPNNRFLAERTGGTYSTLKVQPAELEDSGVYFCASSQVERERYNEQFFGPGTRLTVL.

The chain has TRBV4-3 and TRBJ2-6; D unclear. Germline V gene lookup returns CDR1 LGHNA and CDR2 YSLEER. The length of the CDR3 is 16 residues. V was cut by 0 bases and J by 2 bases, with 8 bases left in between. CDR3 sequence: CASSQDRWAGANVLTF. As DNA, the CDR3 is TGCGCCAGCAGCCAAGATAGATGGGCTGGGGCCAACGTCCTGACTTTC.

The gene calls are TRBV7-2 and TRBJ2-3; 13 bases align to TRBD2. This CDR3 has 17 amino acids. V was pared by 5 bases and J by 4 bases, with 9 bases of the junction left unmatched. Germline values: CDR1 SGHTA, CDR2 FQGNSA. CDR3 nucleotides: TGTGCCAGCAGCGTCTCCGGGACTAGCGGGACCGCAGATACGCAGTATTTT. Translated: CASSVSGTSGTADTQYF.

This chain uses TRBV4-2 with TRBJ1-1; no definite D call. V was shortened by 1 base and J by 0 bases, with 18 bases between the two germline ends. Germline-derived CDR1 and CDR2 are LGHNA and YNFKEQ. The CDR3 spans 18 residues. Here the CDR3 reads CASSQGAVGGMVNTEAFF. CDR3 coding DNA: TGTGCCAGCAGCCAAGGGGCGGTTGGTGGCATGGTGAACACTGAAGCTTTCTTT.

In its sample, this clone was seen a few times. This chain uses TRBV11-2 with TRBJ1-1; D is ambiguous. CDR1 and CDR2 from the germline V gene are SGHAT and FQNNGV. The length of the CDR3 is 14 residues. V was clipped by 1 base and J by 3 bases, with 9 bases between them. CDR3 DNA: TGTGCCAGCAGCTTAGTCTCAGGATACACTGAAGCTTTCTTT. It is translated as CASSLVSGYTEAFF.

V usage is TRBV10-3 and J usage is TRBJ2-3; TRBD2 matches 8 bases. J gave up 3 bases and V 5 bases, and 4 bases lay outside the gene matches. Per germline, CDR1 ENHRY and CDR2 SYGVKD. This CDR3 spans 14 amino acids. CDR3: CAISQAGVTDTQYF. The CDR3 DNA is TGTGCCATCAGTCAAGCGGGAGTGACAGATACGCAGTATTTT.

The chain combines TRBV5-1 with TRBJ2-1; D gene unclear. Trimming took off 4 bases at V and 0 bases at J, with 14 bases between the two ends. Germline V lookup: CDR1 SGHRS, CDR2 YFSETQ. The CDR3 length is 16 residues. CDR3 sequence: CASSPRTVSSYNEQFF. DNA of the CDR3: TGCGCCAGCAGCCCTCGGACGGTTAGCTCCTACAATGAGCAGTTCTTC. Looking up the rest from reference TRBV5-1 and TRBJ2-1 gives the full variable domain: KAGVTQTPRYLIKTRGQQVTLSCSPISGHRSVSWYQQTPGQGLQFLFEYFSETQRNKGNFPGRFSGRQFSNSRSEMNVSTLELGDSALYLCASSPRTVSSYNEQFFGPGTRLTVL.

This chain uses TRBV5-1 with TRBJ1-2; D remains unclear. Germline loops: CDR1 SGHRS, CDR2 YFSETQ. V was shortened by 4 bases and J by 2 bases, with 9 bases between the two germline ends. The CDR3 runs to 13 residues. CDR3 sequence reads: CASSPRVNYGYTF. CDR3 in DNA: TGCGCCAGCAGCCCGAGAGTGAACTATGGCTACACCTTC.

The V call is TRBV5-1, the J call TRBJ2-7; 7 bases map to TRBD2. With V trimmed by 0 bases and J by 3 bases, 9 bases remained unmatched. The CDR3 runs 16 residues. CDR1 is SGHRS and CDR2 is YFSETQ in the germline V gene. The DNA for the CDR3 is TGCGCCAGCAGCTTGGCCTCGGGGGAGGGCCTCTACGAGCAGTACTTC. Its translation: CASSLASGEGLYEQYF.